This T cell receptor (beta chain) was observed in a study of T cell responses to AZD1222 COVID-19 vaccine. The CDR3 is made up of 14 amino acids. CDR1 is SGHNT, CDR2 YYREEE, per germline (reference sequence). Method: immunoSEQ multiplex PCR; TCRdb's copy keeps in-frame clones and lacks some. The sample lists over 100,000 clones, roughly nine tenths occurring once. A remark on this clone: Its antigen is undetermined. The junction does not match germline at one end; this may be a read error.

Points from the study as a whole: Spike-specific TCR depth and breadth grew after two AZD1222 doses.

Source: peripheral blood, taken on day 0 of AZD1222 vaccination. The genes are TRBV5-4 and TRBJ2-7; 9 positions match TRBD1. This receptor was taken from an adult in good health. The CDR3 DNA sequence: TGTGCCAGCAGGTTGGACAGGGGAAGCTACGAGCAGTACTTC. It yields the protein CASRLDRGSYEQYF.